These 6 T cell receptor beta chains were all obtained from the same sample, sequenced in a study of Ad26.COV2.S vaccination and SARS-CoV-2 variants. Sequencing was performed with immunoSEQ multiplex PCR; in TCRdb, only in-frame clones are kept and a portion is missing. The sample comprises around 320,000 clones, approximately 86% of which are singletons, and 2% to 2.5% rests with the top ten. The sample's treatment: 15 to 20 received Ad26.COV2.S at low or high dose, single or two shots; 5 received placebo; per-sample allocation not given. Day 63 after the first vaccine or placebo injection was the time point for sampling. The source was peripheral blood, collected in a trial of Ad26.COV2.S vaccine versus placebo. Source of these receptors: a person between 18 and 60 years old who received the Ad26.COV2.S COVID-19 vaccine or a placebo.

The chain recombines TRBV28 with TRBJ1-6, with no clear D. V was cut by 4 bases and J by 5 bases, with 12 bases left in between. This CDR3 contains 15 residues. CDR1 and CDR2 (germline): MDHEN, SYDVKM. The CDR3 coding sequence is TGTGCCAGCAGTTCTCTAGGTCACAATAATTCACCCCTCCACTTT. This gives the protein CASSSLGHNNSPLHF.

This chain links TRBV6-1 with TRBJ2-3, with 7 nucleotides matching TRBD2. After removal of 1 base from V and 2 bases from J, the junction contained 9 bases not matched to a gene. The CDR3 sequence is 17 residues long. Per the germline V gene, CDR1 is MNHNS and CDR2 is SASEGT. Here the CDR3 DNA reads TGTGCCAGCAGTGAAGGTTATAGACTAGCCCACACAGATACGCAGTATTTT. Residues: CASSEGYRLAHTDTQYF.

The chain couples TRBV5-1 to TRBJ2-2, with D hard to call. The germline gives CDR1 SGHRS, CDR2 YFSETQ. The CDR3 length is 14 residues. Trimming removed 7 bases at V and 0 bases at J, with 10 bases between. The CDR3, as DNA: TGCGCCAGCGGAGAGAGCCCGAACACCGGGGAGCTGTTTTTT. It codes for CASGESPNTGELFF.

This chain uses TRBV4-2 with TRBJ2-2; perhaps D is TRBD1 or TRBD2 (6 bases each). The germline V gene has CDR1 LGHNA and CDR2 YNFKEQ. V dropped 0 bases and J dropped 6 bases, with 14 bases sitting between them. CDR3 length: 16 residues. The CDR3 reads CASSQDTGRLSGELFF. The CDR3 region has the DNA TGTGCCAGCAGCCAAGATACAGGGAGGCTTTCCGGGGAGCTGTTTTTT.

This clone was detected only a few times. Other DNA sequences within the sample encode an identical CDR3. The rearrangement uses TRBV7-2 and TRBJ1-2, with 7 bases lining up with TRBD1. V lost 3 bases and J lost 4; bases outside the gene matches: 2. The V gene's germline CDR1 is SGHTA and CDR2 FQGNSA. CDR3 length equals 13 residues. The CDR3 DNA is TGTGCCAGCAGCTTGGGACAGATCTATGGCTACACCTTC. It codes for CASSLGQIYGYTF.

This clone was seen once. The V and J genes are TRBV5-5 and TRBJ1-2, with TRBD1 as a possible D gene (5 bases). Per germline, CDR1 SGHKS and CDR2 YYEKEE (reference sequence). Trimming took off 0 bases at V and 8 bases at J, with 20 bases between the two ends. The CDR3 is 16 residues long. The chain's CDR3 is CASSLEPVEGSGGYTF. CDR3 bases: TGTGCCAGCAGCTTGGAGCCCGTCGAGGGGTCGGGCGGCTACACCTTC.